This entry describes one T cell receptor (beta chain). Its antigen is currently unknown. Using its own MiXCR run on the RT-PCR reads, TCRdb lists one record per CDR3 protein. The sample includes about 500,000 distinct CDR3 sequences, about 17% of them seen just once. The record originates from a study of response to subunit inactivated influenza vaccine. The study, taken as a whole, reports: It was the authors' suggestion that each seasonal influenza vaccination recruits few new T cells.

CDR1 is LGHNA and CDR2 is YSLEER in the germline V gene. The CDR3 is made up of 15 amino acids. Trimming cost V 4 bases and J 0 bases, with 12 bases left between them. This TCR derives from a man aged 50-75 years who received an inactivated influenza vaccine. Sequenced here: CD4+ T cells sorted from PBMCs, sampled about 24 months after vaccination. This chain links TRBV4-3 with TRBJ1-1; D unresolved. Written as DNA, the CDR3 is TGCGCCAGCAGCCCTAATTCCCTAATGAACACTGAAGCTTTCTTT. Its protein is CASSPNSLMNTEAFF.